What follows describes a single T cell receptor (beta chain). This entry comes from a study of control samples from healthy donors and cancer patients. TCRdb's copy holds only in-frame clones and misses some; the assay was immunoSEQ multiplex PCR. The sample gives about 410,000 clones, 90% of which show up once; more than 6% is in the top ten. V lost 8 bases and J lost 0; bases outside the gene matches: 10. The CDR3 sequence is 16 residues long. Germline CDR1 and CDR2: MDHEN and SYDVKM. The receptor comes from a man in his forties or fifties with head and neck cancer. Input material: PBMCs. This sequence joins TRBV28 and TRBJ2-7; 10 positions match TRBD1. CDR3 sequence (DNA): TGTGCCAGCCTGGGACAGGGGAAGAAAGGCTCCTACGAGCAGTACTTC. This encodes CASLGQGKKGSYEQYF.